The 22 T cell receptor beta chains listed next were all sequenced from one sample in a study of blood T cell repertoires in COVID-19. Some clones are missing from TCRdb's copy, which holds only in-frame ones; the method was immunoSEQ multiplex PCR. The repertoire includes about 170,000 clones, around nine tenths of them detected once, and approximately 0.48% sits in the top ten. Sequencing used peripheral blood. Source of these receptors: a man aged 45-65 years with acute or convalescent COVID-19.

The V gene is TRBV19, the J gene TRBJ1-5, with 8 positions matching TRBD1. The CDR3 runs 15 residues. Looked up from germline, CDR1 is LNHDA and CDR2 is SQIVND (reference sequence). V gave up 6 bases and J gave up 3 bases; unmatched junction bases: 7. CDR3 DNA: TGTGCCAGTAGCCGGGACAGGCCCTACAATCAGCCCCAGCATTTT. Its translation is CASSRDRPYNQPQHF.

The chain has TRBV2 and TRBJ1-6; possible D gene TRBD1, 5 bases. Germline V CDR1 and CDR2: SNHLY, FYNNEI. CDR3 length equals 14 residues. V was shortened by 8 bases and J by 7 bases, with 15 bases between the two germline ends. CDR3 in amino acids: CASGPGRTNSPLHF. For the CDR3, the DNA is TGTGCCAGCGGCCCTGGACGGACAAATTCACCCCTCCACTTT.

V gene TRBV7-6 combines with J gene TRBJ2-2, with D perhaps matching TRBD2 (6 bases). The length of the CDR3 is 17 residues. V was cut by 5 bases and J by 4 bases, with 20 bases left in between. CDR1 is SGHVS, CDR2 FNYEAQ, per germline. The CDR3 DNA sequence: TGTGCCAGCAGCCCTCGTGGTGGGGCCGGGGGCACCGGGGAGCTGTTTTTT. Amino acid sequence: CASSPRGGAGGTGELFF.

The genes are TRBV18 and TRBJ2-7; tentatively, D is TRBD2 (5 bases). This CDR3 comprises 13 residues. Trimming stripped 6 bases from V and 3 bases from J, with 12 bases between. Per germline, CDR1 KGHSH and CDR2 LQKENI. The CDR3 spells CASSLSELYEQYV. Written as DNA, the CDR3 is TGTGCCAGCTCCCTTAGCGAGCTCTACGAGCAGTACGTC.

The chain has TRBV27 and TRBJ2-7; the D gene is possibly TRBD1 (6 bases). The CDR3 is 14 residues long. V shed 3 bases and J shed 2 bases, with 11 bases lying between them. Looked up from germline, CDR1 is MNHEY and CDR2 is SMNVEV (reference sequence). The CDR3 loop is CASSLRQETYEQYF. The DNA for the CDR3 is TGTGCCAGCAGTTTGAGACAGGAGACCTACGAGCAGTACTTC.

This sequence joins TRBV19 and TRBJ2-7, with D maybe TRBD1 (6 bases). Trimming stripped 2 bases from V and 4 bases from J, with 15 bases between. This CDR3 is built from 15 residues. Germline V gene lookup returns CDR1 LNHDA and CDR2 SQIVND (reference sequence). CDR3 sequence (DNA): TGTGCCAGTAGTATAAGGCCGGGACAAACTTACGAGCAGTACTTC. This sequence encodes CASSIRPGQTYEQYF.

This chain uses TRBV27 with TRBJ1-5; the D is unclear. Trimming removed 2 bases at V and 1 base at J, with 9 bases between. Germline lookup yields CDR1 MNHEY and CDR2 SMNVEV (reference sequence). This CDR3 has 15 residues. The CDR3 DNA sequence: TGTGCCAGCAGTTTAACGGTTTTAAGCAATCAGCCCCAGCATTTT. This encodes CASSLTVLSNQPQHF.

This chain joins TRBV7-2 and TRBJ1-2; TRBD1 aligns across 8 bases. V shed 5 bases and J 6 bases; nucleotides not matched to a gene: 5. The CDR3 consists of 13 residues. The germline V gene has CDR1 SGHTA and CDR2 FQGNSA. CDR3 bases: TGTGCCAGCAGCCTGACAGGGGCCCATGGCTACACCTTC. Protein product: CASSLTGAHGYTF.

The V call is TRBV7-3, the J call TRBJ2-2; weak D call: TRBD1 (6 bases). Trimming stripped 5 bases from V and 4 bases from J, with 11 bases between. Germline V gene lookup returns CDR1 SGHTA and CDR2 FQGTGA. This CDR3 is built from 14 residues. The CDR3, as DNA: TGTGCCAGCAGCCAATGGGGGCTCACCGGGGAGCTGTTTTTT. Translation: CASSQWGLTGELFF.

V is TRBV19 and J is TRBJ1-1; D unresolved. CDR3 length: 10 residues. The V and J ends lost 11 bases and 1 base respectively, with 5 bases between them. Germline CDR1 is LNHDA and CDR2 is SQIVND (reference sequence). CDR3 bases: TGTGCCGCAGGGAACACTGAAGCTTTCTTT. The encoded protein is CAAGNTEAFF.

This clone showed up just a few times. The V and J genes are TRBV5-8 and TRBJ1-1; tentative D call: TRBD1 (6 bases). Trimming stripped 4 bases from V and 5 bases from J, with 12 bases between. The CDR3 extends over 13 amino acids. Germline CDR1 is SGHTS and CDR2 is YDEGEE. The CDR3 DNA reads TGTGCCAGCAGCGTAATACAGGGAACTGAAGCTTTCTTT. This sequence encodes CASSVIQGTEAFF.

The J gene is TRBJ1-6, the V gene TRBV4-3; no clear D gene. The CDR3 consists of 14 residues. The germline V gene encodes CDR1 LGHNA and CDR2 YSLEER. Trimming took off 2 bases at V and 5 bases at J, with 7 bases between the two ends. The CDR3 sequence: CASSQHTDNSPLHF. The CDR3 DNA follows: TGCGCCAGCAGCCAACATACTGATAATTCACCCCTCCACTTT.

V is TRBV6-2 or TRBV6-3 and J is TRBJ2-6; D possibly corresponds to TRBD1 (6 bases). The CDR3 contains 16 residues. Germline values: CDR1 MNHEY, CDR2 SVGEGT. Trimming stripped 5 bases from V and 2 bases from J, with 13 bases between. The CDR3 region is CASSRTQGAGANVLTF. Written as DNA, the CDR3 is TGTGCCAGCAGTCGAACACAGGGAGCTGGGGCCAACGTCCTGACTTTC.

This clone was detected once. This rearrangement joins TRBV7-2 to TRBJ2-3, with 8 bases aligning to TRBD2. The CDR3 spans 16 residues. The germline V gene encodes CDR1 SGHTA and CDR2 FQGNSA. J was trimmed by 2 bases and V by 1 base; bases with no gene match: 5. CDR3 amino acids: CASSLVIAGPTDTQYF. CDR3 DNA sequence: TGTGCCAGCAGCTTAGTAATAGCGGGACCCACAGATACGCAGTATTTT.

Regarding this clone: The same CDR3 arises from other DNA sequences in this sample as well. DNA for the CDR3: TGTGCCAGCAGATTCGGACAGCTTCGAAATTCACCCCTCCACTTT. Its translation is CASRFGQLRNSPLHF. The gene calls are TRBV27 and TRBJ1-6; D possibly corresponds to TRBD1 (6 bases). Germline loops: CDR1 MNHEY, CDR2 SMNVEV (reference sequence). The ends were cut back, 6 bases at V and 7 bases at J, with 16 bases in the middle. The CDR3 length is 15 residues.

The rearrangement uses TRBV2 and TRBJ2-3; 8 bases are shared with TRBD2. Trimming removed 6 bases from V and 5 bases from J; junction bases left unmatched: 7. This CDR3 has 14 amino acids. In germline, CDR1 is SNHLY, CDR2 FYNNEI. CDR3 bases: TGTGCCAGCAGGGCGCGGGGGGTAGGAGATACGCAGTATTTT. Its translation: CASRARGVGDTQYF.

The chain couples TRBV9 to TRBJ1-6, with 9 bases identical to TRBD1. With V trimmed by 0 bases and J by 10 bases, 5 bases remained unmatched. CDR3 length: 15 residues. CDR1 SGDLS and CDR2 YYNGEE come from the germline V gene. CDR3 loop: CASSVEDRGVSPLHF. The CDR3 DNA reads TGTGCCAGCAGCGTAGAGGACAGGGGAGTGTCACCCCTCCACTTT.

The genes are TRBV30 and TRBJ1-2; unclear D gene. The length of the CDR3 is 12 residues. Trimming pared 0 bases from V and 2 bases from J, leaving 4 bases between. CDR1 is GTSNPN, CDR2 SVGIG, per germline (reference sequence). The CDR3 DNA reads TGTGCCTGGAGTGTACTGAACTATGGCTACACCTTC. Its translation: CAWSVLNYGYTF.

The CDR3 DNA sequence: TGTGCCACCTCTCGGGACAGGGGGAACTATGGCTACACCTTC. It translates to CATSRDRGNYGYTF. This chain uses TRBV2 with TRBJ1-2; TRBD1 aligns across 11 bases. This CDR3 region has 14 residues. Looked up from germline, CDR1 is SNHLY and CDR2 is FYNNEI. V shed 10 bases, J shed 2 bases, and the junction held 6 bases outside the gene matches.

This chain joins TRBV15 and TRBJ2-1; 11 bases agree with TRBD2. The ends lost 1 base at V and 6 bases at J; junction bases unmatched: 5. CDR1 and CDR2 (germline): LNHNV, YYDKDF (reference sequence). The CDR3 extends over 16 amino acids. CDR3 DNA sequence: TGTGCCACCAGCAGAGTTGGGACTAGCGGCCCCAATGAGCAGTTCTTC. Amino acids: CATSRVGTSGPNEQFF.

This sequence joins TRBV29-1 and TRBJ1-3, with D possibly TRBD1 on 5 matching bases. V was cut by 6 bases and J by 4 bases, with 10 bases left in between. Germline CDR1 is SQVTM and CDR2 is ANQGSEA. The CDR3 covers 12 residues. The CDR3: CSVGREGNTIYF. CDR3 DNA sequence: TGCAGCGTGGGCAGGGAGGGAAACACCATATATTTT.

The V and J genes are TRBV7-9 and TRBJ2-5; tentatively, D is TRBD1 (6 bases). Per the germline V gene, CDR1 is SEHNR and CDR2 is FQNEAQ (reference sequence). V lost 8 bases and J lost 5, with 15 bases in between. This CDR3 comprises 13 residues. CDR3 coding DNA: TGTGCCAGCTTCAAGTCCGACAGGGAGACCCAGTACTTC. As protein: CASFKSDRETQYF.